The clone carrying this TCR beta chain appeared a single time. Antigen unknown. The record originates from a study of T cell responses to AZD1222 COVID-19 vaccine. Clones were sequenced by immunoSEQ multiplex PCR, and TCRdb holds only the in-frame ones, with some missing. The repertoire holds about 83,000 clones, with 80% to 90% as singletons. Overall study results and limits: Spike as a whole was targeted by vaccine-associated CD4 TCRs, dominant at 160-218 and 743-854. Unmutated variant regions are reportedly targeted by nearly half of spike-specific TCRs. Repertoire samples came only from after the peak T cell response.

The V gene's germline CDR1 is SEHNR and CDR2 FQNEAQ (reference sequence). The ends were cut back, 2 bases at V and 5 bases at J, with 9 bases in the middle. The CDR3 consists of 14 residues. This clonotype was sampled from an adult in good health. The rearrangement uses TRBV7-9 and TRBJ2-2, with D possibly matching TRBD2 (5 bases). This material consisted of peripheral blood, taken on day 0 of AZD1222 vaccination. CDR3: CASSLLSGTGELFF. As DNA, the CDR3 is TGTGCCAGCAGCTTATTATCGGGAACCGGGGAGCTGTTTTTT. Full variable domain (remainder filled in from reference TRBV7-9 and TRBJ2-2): DTGVSQNPRHKITKRGQNVTFRCDPISEHNRLYWYRQTLGQGPEFLTYFQNEAQLEKSRLLSDRFSAERPKGSFSTLEIQRTEQGDSAMYLCASSLLSGTGELFFGEGSRLTVL.